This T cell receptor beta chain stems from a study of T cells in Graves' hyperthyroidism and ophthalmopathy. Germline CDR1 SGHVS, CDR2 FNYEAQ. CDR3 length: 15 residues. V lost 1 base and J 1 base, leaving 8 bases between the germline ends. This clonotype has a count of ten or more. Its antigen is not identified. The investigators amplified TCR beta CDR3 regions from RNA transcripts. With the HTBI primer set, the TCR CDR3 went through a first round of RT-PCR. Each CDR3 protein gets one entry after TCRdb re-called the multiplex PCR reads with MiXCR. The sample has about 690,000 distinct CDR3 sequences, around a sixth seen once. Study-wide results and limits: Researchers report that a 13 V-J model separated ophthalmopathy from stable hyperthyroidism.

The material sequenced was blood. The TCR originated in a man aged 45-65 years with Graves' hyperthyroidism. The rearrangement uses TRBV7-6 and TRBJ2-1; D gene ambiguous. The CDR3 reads CASSLDSLSYNEQFF. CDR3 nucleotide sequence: TGTGCCAGCAGCTTAGACTCTCTGTCCTACAATGAGCAGTTCTTC. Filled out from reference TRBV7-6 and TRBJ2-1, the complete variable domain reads GAGVSQSPRYKVTKRGQDVALRCDPISGHVSLYWYRQALGQGPEFLTYFNYEAQQDKSGLPNDRFSAERPEGSISTLTIQRTEQRDSAMYRCASSLDSLSYNEQFFGPGTRLTVL.